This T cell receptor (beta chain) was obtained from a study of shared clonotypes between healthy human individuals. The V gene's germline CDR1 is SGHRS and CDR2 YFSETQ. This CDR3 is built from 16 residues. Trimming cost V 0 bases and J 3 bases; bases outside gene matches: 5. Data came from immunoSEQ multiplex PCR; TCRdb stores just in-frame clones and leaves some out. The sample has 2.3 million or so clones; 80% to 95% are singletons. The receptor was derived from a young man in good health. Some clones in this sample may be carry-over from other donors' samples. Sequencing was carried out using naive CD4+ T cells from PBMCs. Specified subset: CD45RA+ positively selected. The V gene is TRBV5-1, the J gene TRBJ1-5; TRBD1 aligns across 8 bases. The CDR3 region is CASSLEAGGFNQPQHF. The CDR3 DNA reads TGCGCCAGCAGCTTGGAGGCAGGGGGCTTCAATCAGCCCCAGCATTTT.